These 30 T cell receptor beta chains were sequenced from one sample in a study of CD8+ T cells in alopecia areata. It was cDNA, reverse transcribed from extracted RNA, that served as the sequencing template. The table came from immunoSEQ multiplex PCR; TCRdb's copy has only in-frame clones and leaves some out. The sample holds roughly 120,000 clones, less than 45% seen once. The specimen sequenced was CD4+ T cells sorted from blood. These receptors all come from a human donor with alopecia areata.

The genes are TRBV30 and TRBJ1-1, with D tentatively TRBD1 (5 bases). Germline CDR1 is GTSNPN and CDR2 is SVGIG (reference sequence). There are 14 residues in the CDR3. The V end was cut by 3 bases, the J end by 2 bases, with 13 bases between. Here the CDR3 reads CAWRVAGSNTEAFF. The CDR3, as DNA: TGTGCCTGGAGAGTGGCAGGGTCTAACACTGAAGCTTTCTTT.

The chain employs TRBV5-4 and TRBJ2-5; unclear D gene. CDR3 size: 15 residues. Trimming removed 4 bases from V and 0 bases from J, with 13 bases in between. CDR1 SGHNT and CDR2 YYREEE come from the germline V gene (reference sequence). CDR3 nucleotide sequence: TGTGCCAGCAGCACTGGGCCGGCCAACCAAGAGACCCAGTACTTC. This translates into CASSTGPANQETQYF. Drawing the rest from reference TRBV5-4 and TRBJ2-5, the complete variable domain is ETGVTQSPTHLIKTRGQQVTLRCSSQSGHNTVSWYQQALGQGPQFIFQYYREEENGRGNFPPRFSGLQFPNYSSELNVNALELDDSALYLCASSTGPANQETQYFGPGTRLLVL.

The genes are TRBV29-1 and TRBJ2-1, with D possibly being TRBD2 (6 bases). Germline V gene data show CDR1 as SQVTM and CDR2 as ANQGSEA. Trimming removed 4 bases at V and 6 bases at J, with 19 bases between. This CDR3 has 15 residues. The DNA of the CDR3 is TGCAGCGTTGGAGGTGAAGTAGCGGCGGGCAATGAGCAGTTCTTC. Amino acid sequence: CSVGGEVAAGNEQFF.

The gene calls are TRBV29-1 and TRBJ1-4; 7 bases map to TRBD1. The CDR3 is 15 amino acids. V was clipped by 2 bases and J by 13 bases; unmatched bases: 16. Looked up from germline, CDR1 is SQVTM and CDR2 is ANQGSEA. CDR3 protein: CSVEFISGGLGRLFF. The CDR3 DNA follows: TGCAGCGTTGAATTTATCTCAGGGGGACTGGGGCGACTGTTTTTT.

The rearrangement joins TRBV30 to TRBJ1-1, with D tentatively TRBD1 (6 bases). V was cut by 4 bases and J by 4 bases, with 13 bases left in between. The V gene's germline CDR1 is GTSNPN and CDR2 SVGIG (reference sequence). The CDR3 has 13 amino acids. Here the CDR3 DNA reads TGTGCCTGGAACGCAGGGGTTCGCACTGAAGCTTTCTTT. Protein: CAWNAGVRTEAFF.

CDR3 DNA: TGTGCCAGCAGTTTAGCGGGAGAAGGGGCAGATACGCAGTATTTT. It translates to CASSLAGEGADTQYF. The V call is TRBV28, the J call TRBJ2-3; TRBD2 matches 7 bases. CDR1 and CDR2 (germline): MDHEN, SYDVKM. The CDR3 consists of 15 residues. V lost 2 bases, J lost 4 bases, and 6 bases stayed unmatched.

CDR3 sequence: CASSPRPNSNQPQHF. CDR3 sequence (DNA): TGTGCCAGCAGCCCCCGACCGAATAGCAATCAGCCCCAGCATTTT. The V call is TRBV11-2, the J call TRBJ1-5; no clear D. Germline CDR1 and CDR2: SGHAT and FQNNGV. Trimming left V 5 bases short and J 0 bases short, with 11 bases between. The CDR3 is 15 amino acids.

The table lists this clone with a few counts. V gene TRBV2 combines with J gene TRBJ2-3; D may be TRBD1 or TRBD2 (5 bases each). CDR3 size: 14 residues. Germline loops: CDR1 SNHLY, CDR2 FYNNEI. Trimming stripped 2 bases from V and 4 bases from J, with 10 bases between. The CDR3 spells CASSERQGADTQYF. CDR3 bases: TGTGCCAGCAGTGAAAGGCAGGGAGCAGATACGCAGTATTTT.

The chain recombines TRBV5-1 with TRBJ2-7, with a tentative D call TRBD1 (5 bases). The germline V gene encodes CDR1 SGHRS and CDR2 YFSETQ. There are 13 residues in the CDR3. V gave up 3 bases and J gave up 4 bases, with 11 bases separating them. CDR3 in amino acids: CASSSTRQYEQYF. The CDR3 DNA follows: TGCGCCAGCAGCTCGACTCGACAGTACGAGCAGTACTTC.

The gene calls are TRBV29-1 and TRBJ1-1, with D unresolved. V was trimmed by 4 bases and J by 5 bases, leaving 11 bases between them. The CDR3 spans 12 residues. Per the germline V gene, CDR1 is SQVTM and CDR2 is ANQGSEA. CDR3 sequence reads: CSVVREDTEAFF. CDR3 DNA sequence: TGCAGCGTTGTACGGGAAGATACTGAAGCTTTCTTT.

This chain uses TRBV9 with TRBJ2-3; TRBD1 agrees at 7 bases. This CDR3 has 12 residues. J lost 8 bases, V lost 3 bases, and 3 bases had no gene match. Per germline, CDR1 SGDLS and CDR2 YYNGEE. CDR3 region: CASSDQGVTQYF. The CDR3 DNA sequence: TGTGCCAGCAGCGACCAGGGGGTTACGCAGTATTTT. The complete variable domain, with remaining parts taken from reference TRBV9 and TRBJ2-3, reads DSGVTQTPKHLITATGQRVTLRCSPRSGDLSVYWYQQSLDQGLQFLIQYYNGEERAKGNILERFSAQQFPDLHSELNLSSLELGDSALYFCASSDQGVTQYFGPGTRLTVL.

This clone was counted a few times. The chain combines TRBV7-2 with TRBJ2-7, with D possibly TRBD2 on 6 matching bases. The V end was cut by 5 bases, the J end by 5 bases, with 16 bases between. Germline loops: CDR1 SGHTA, CDR2 FQGNSA. This CDR3 comprises 14 residues. CDR3 coding DNA: TGTGCCAGCAGCCTCGGAGGGCCGACCGACGAGCAGTACTTC. This sequence encodes CASSLGGPTDEQYF.

This clone was counted between two and nine times. The V call is TRBV29-1, the J call TRBJ1-2; D unclear. With 0 bases removed from V and 4 bases from J, the gap between germline ends came to 12 bases. The V gene's germline CDR1 is SQVTM and CDR2 ANQGSEA. This CDR3 is built from 14 residues. CDR3 sequence: CSVEDRTDRYGYTF. CDR3 in DNA: TGCAGCGTTGAAGACCGGACCGATCGCTATGGCTACACCTTC.

V gene TRBV30 combines with J gene TRBJ1-5; 8 positions match TRBD1. Per the germline V gene, CDR1 is GTSNPN and CDR2 is SVGIG (reference sequence). The CDR3 sequence is 14 residues long. Trimming at V came to 0 bases and at J to 7 bases, leaving 5 bases not matched to a gene. CDR3 nucleotides: TGTGCCTGGAGTGTAGGACAGGGAAGACAGCCCCAGCATTTT. Translation gives CAWSVGQGRQPQHF.

The V and J genes are TRBV2 and TRBJ1-2; no definite D call. This CDR3 is built from 12 residues. Per germline, CDR1 SNHLY and CDR2 FYNNEI. Trimming pared 6 bases from V and 8 bases from J, leaving 13 bases between. The CDR3 here is CASSLTGGGYTF. The CDR3 coding sequence is TGTGCCAGCAGCCTCACCGGCGGCGGCTACACCTTC.

This clone was seen a few times. The J gene is TRBJ2-7, the V gene TRBV29-1, with D perhaps matching TRBD1 (5 bases). The CDR3 runs to 12 residues. The V gene's germline CDR1 is SQVTM and CDR2 ANQGSEA. Deletions cut 4 bases from V and 3 bases from J, with 10 bases between. CDR3 protein: CSVGHQGYEQYF. CDR3 bases: TGCAGCGTTGGGCACCAGGGCTACGAGCAGTACTTC.

The CDR3 loop is CASRLGQGARGYGYTF. Written as DNA, the CDR3 is TGTGCCAGCAGGTTGGGACAGGGGGCGCGAGGCTATGGCTACACCTTC. J is TRBJ1-2 and V is TRBV28; TRBD1 matches at 12 bases. J gave up 4 bases and V 6 bases, and 9 bases lay outside the gene matches. CDR3 size: 16 residues. Germline V CDR1 and CDR2: MDHEN, SYDVKM.

This clone came up a few times. This sequence joins TRBV4-1 and TRBJ1-5, with D possibly matching TRBD1 (5 bases). This CDR3 is built from 15 residues. The germline V gene has CDR1 MGHRA and CDR2 YSYEKL. Trimming pared 2 bases from V and 1 base from J, leaving 9 bases between. The CDR3 loop is CASSQFRDSNQPQHF. DNA for the CDR3: TGCGCCAGCAGCCAATTCCGGGACAGCAATCAGCCCCAGCATTTT.

The chain combines TRBV10-3 with TRBJ2-7; TRBD1 agrees at 9 bases. The CDR3 spans 14 residues. Germline CDR1 reads ENHRY; CDR2 reads SYGVKD. V shed 10 bases and J 4 bases; nucleotides not matched to a gene: 11. This CDR3 is CATLTGTGRYEQYF. Here the CDR3 DNA reads TGTGCCACCCTAACCGGGACAGGGCGTTACGAGCAGTACTTC.

The chain couples TRBV5-6 to TRBJ1-6; D gene uncertain. CDR1 is SGHDT and CDR2 is YYEEEE in the germline V gene. V dropped 4 bases and J dropped 0 bases, with 8 bases sitting between them. The CDR3 covers 15 residues. CDR3 DNA sequence: TGTGCCAGCAGCCCCACGTCCTCCTATAATTCACCCCTCCACTTT. Its protein product is CASSPTSSYNSPLHF.

The chain links TRBV29-1 to TRBJ2-1, with D unresolved. Trimming removed 6 bases from V and 12 bases from J, with 15 bases in between. Germline CDR1 SQVTM, CDR2 ANQGSEA. The CDR3 spans 11 residues. The CDR3 DNA follows: TGCAGCGTACCAGACACGGGCGGGCAGTTCTTC. Encoded protein: CSVPDTGGQFF.

The table lists this clone with a few counts. The chain carries TRBV2 and TRBJ1-3; D is undetermined. The V gene's germline CDR1 is SNHLY and CDR2 FYNNEI. Trimming left V 8 bases short and J 3 bases short, with 14 bases between. The CDR3 spans 14 residues. The CDR3 region has the DNA TGTGCCAGCCGATATTCAACGAATGGAAACACCATATATTTT. It encodes CASRYSTNGNTIYF.

The chain links TRBV7-9 to TRBJ2-5; 8 nucleotides line up with TRBD1. Germline-derived CDR1 and CDR2 are SEHNR and FQNEAQ (reference sequence). The J segment lost 4 bases and the V segment lost 4 bases, leaving 5 bases of the junction unmatched. This CDR3 contains 14 residues. The CDR3 here is CASSSTGVGETQYF. In DNA, the CDR3 is TGTGCCAGCAGCTCGACAGGGGTTGGAGAGACCCAGTACTTC.

This chain uses TRBV9 with TRBJ1-2; no firm D call. Germline V gives CDR1 SGDLS, CDR2 YYNGEE. V was shortened by 4 bases and J by 3 bases, with 13 bases between the two germline ends. The CDR3 is made up of 14 amino acids. The CDR3 nucleotides read TGTGCCAGCAGCCCCCAACTCAACTACTATGGCTACACCTTC. Protein product: CASSPQLNYYGYTF.

This chain connects TRBV6-5 to TRBJ1-6, with 9 bases that match TRBD1. Looked up from germline, CDR1 is MNHEY and CDR2 is SVGAGI. The CDR3 covers 14 residues. V was clipped by 5 bases and J by 10 bases; unmatched bases: 6. The CDR3 DNA follows: TGTGCCAGCAGTAAACAGGGGGCGAAGTCACCCCTCCACTTT. This gives the protein CASSKQGAKSPLHF.

This chain uses TRBV6-5 with TRBJ1-2, with 8 positions matching TRBD1. Trimming removed 6 bases from V and 0 bases from J; junction bases left unmatched: 6. Germline V lookup: CDR1 MNHEY, CDR2 SVGAGI. The CDR3 spans 15 residues. The CDR3 coding sequence is TGTGCCAGCAGCAAAACGGGACAGGCTAACTATGGCTACACCTTC. Its protein product is CASSKTGQANYGYTF.

This sequence joins TRBV11-2 and TRBJ2-2; 7 bases map to TRBD2. After removal of 8 bases from V and 0 bases from J, the junction contained 9 bases not matched to a gene. CDR3 length: 16 residues. Germline lookup yields CDR1 SGHAT and CDR2 FQNNGV. CDR3 loop: CASPGGVRPNTGELFF. Here the CDR3 DNA reads TGTGCCAGCCCGGGAGGCGTTAGGCCGAACACCGGGGAGCTGTTTTTT.

The rearrangement joins TRBV5-1 to TRBJ2-3; D may be TRBD2 (7 bases). V was trimmed by 0 bases and J by 0 bases, leaving 14 bases between them. This CDR3 is 17 amino acids long. CDR1 and CDR2 from the germline V gene are SGHRS and YFSETQ. The CDR3 nucleotides read TGCGCCAGCAGCTTGGCCATCGGGGGGCCGAGCACAGATACGCAGTATTTT. Its protein is CASSLAIGGPSTDTQYF. The full variable domain, its missing parts supplied by reference TRBV5-1 and TRBJ2-3, is KAGVTQTPRYLIKTRGQQVTLSCSPISGHRSVSWYQQTPGQGLQFLFEYFSETQRNKGNFPGRFSGRQFSNSRSEMNVSTLELGDSALYLCASSLAIGGPSTDTQYFGPGTRLTVL.

This clone was seen a handful of times. This chain joins TRBV7-9 and TRBJ2-3; D gene uncertain. The V gene's germline CDR1 is SEHNR and CDR2 FQNEAQ (reference sequence). V lost 0 bases to trimming and J lost 2 bases, with 6 bases between them. The CDR3 is 14 amino acids. As DNA, the CDR3 is TGTGCCAGCAGCTTAGCGACGGACACAGATACGCAGTATTTT. Its translation: CASSLATDTDTQYF.

This clone appeared a few times. This rearrangement joins TRBV29-1 to TRBJ1-1; the match to TRBD1 covers 7 bases. From germline, CDR1 is SQVTM and CDR2 ANQGSEA. CDR3 length equals 12 residues. V lost 6 bases to trimming and J lost 4 bases; unmatched junction nucleotides: 5. The CDR3 loop reads CSVNRGTTEAFF. CDR3 sequence (DNA): TGCAGCGTCAACAGGGGAACCACTGAAGCTTTCTTT.